This section outlines one T cell receptor beta chain sequence together with its context. The antigen remains unidentified. Then a second PCR, running about 6 to 12 cycles, was carried out with a sample-barcoded 5' primer and a J-beta primer mix. Each CDR3 protein gets one entry after TCRdb re-called the 5' RACE reads with MiXCR. The sample consists of 650,000 to 1,000,000 distinct CDR3 sequences, roughly 35% of them appearing once. Trimming shortened V by 1 base and J by 2 bases, and 12 bases separated the two germline ends. Germline V lookup: CDR1 DFQATT, CDR2 SNEGSKA (reference sequence). The CDR3 sequence is 15 residues long. These data are taken from a study of blood T cells in healthy people across ages. Findings and caveats of the study: The unknown donor CMV status may have confounded expanded clonotype changes.

This receptor was obtained from a man younger than 35 in good health. The chain employs TRBV20-1 and TRBJ2-1; the D gene is possibly TRBD2 (7 bases). Sample: blood. The CDR3 is CSARARGATYNEQFF. CDR3 sequence (DNA): TGCAGTGCTAGAGCCCGGGGGGCAACCTACAATGAGCAGTTCTTC.